This is a list of T cell receptor beta chains from one sample in a study of shared clonotypes between healthy human individuals. Repertoires were generated with immunoSEQ multiplex PCR, while TCRdb's copy carries only in-frame clones and drops some. This sample has about 2 million clones, with about 95% found just once. Sequences were obtained from naive CD8+ T cells sorted from blood. These receptors were taken from a man between 18 and 29 years old in good health. The CDR3 runs from the conserved cysteine through the conserved F or W. Fields, in order: V gene, J gene, CDR3 length, clone size, D gene, CDR3 DNA, CDR3 protein. D genes are given only for firm matches. A clone size is listed for some rows: how often the clone was seen (once, few, many), or a class if it is expanded.

TRBV29-1,TRBJ1-1,13,NA,NA,TGCAGCGTTGAGACGGGGGAGGACACTGAAGCTTTCTTT,CSVETGEDTEAFF
TRBV5-4,TRBJ2-5,15,once,TRBD2,TGTGCCAGCACCAAATCGGGAGGGCGTATGGAGACCCAGTACTTC,CASTKSGGRMETQYF
TRBV28,TRBJ2-4,16,NA,NA,TGTGCCAGCAGTTTTGGGACCGAGGGAGCCAAAAACATTCAGTACTTC,CASSFGTEGAKNIQYF
TRBV27,TRBJ1-2,16,NA,TRBD1,TGTGCCAGCAGTTTAGTGGGGACAGGGATTAACTATGGCTACACCTTC,CASSLVGTGINYGYTF
TRBV9,TRBJ1-4,15,once,NA,TGTGCCAGCAGCGCAGGTGGGGCAACTAATGAAAAACTGTTTTTT,CASSAGGATNEKLFF
TRBV14,TRBJ2-7,13,NA,TRBD2,TGTGCCAGCAGCCGACTAGCGGGAGACGAGCAGTACTTC,CASSRLAGDEQYF
TRBV9,TRBJ2-5,15,NA,NA,TGTGCCAGCAGCGTAGGTGGACTGGGGCGAGAGACCCAGTACTTC,CASSVGGLGRETQYF
TRBV11-2,TRBJ2-7,19,NA,TRBD2,TGTGCCAGCAGCTTAGTAGGACTAGCGGGGGGCCGGCGTGAGGGCGAGCAGTACTTC,CASSLVGLAGGRREGEQYF
TRBV27,TRBJ2-4,15,NA,NA,TGTGCCAGCAGTTTTTCGTCAGGGACGGGGAACATTCAGTACTTC,CASSFSSGTGNIQYF
TRBV30,TRBJ2-1,13,NA,NA,TGTGCCTGGAATTCGGTGATCGGGAGTGAGCAGTTCTTC,CAWNSVIGSEQFF
TRBV13,TRBJ2-7,14,NA,TRBD2,TGTGCCAGCAGCGAGGCTAGCGGGAGCTACGAGCAGTACTTC,CASSEASGSYEQYF
TRBV20-1,TRBJ1-1,11,NA,NA,TGCAGTGCAAGGGATTCCGCTGAAGCTTTCTTT,CSARDSAEAFF
TRBV4-1,TRBJ2-2,17,NA,NA,TGCGCCAGCAGCCAGGAGACAGCTTCTCTCAACACCGGGGAGCTGTTTTTT,CASSQETASLNTGELFF
TRBV7-9,TRBJ2-1,16,NA,NA,TGTGCCAGCAGCTTAGCCCCGCTGGGCGGAAACAATGAGCAGTTCTTC,CASSLAPLGGNNEQFF
TRBV6-6,TRBJ1-1,13,NA,NA,TGTGCCAGCAGTTACGTTTGGAACACTGAAGCTTTCTTT,CASSYVWNTEAFF
TRBV7-8,TRBJ2-7,15,NA,NA,TGTGCCAGCAGCTTAAACTCGGTGCTGGGTCCCGAGCAGTACTTC,CASSLNSVLGPEQYF
TRBV27,TRBJ2-7,15,once,NA,TGTGCCAGCAGTTTAGTTGCTAGCGCGACCTACGAGCAGTACTTC,CASSLVASATYEQYF
TRBV5-8,TRBJ2-7,14,NA,NA,TGTGCCAGCAGCTTGGCCCTGGAGACCTACGAGCAGTACTTC,CASSLALETYEQYF
TRBV6-6,TRBJ1-4,14,NA,NA,TGTGCCAGCAAGGGTCGACAAACTAATGAAAAACTGTTTTTT,CASKGRQTNEKLFF
TRBV4-2,TRBJ2-3,15,NA,NA,TGTGCCAGCAGCCAGAGGAGCGCCGTCACAGATACGCAGTATTTT,CASSQRSAVTDTQYF
TRBV30,TRBJ2-7,14,NA,NA,TGTGCCTGGGGGAGCGGGTACGGTTACTACGAGCAGTACTTC,CAWGSGYGYYEQYF
TRBV6-1,TRBJ2-1,15,NA,NA,TGTGCCAGCAGTGAGTCAAGGCAGGGAGTAAATGAGCAGTTCTTC,CASSESRQGVNEQFF